These 32 T cell receptor beta chains originate from one sample sequenced in a study of blood T cell repertoires in COVID-19. Profiling relied on immunoSEQ multiplex PCR, and the TCRdb table lists in-frame clones only, not all of them. Among around 300,000 clones listed, under 90% were seen once. The sample consisted of peripheral blood. The receptor source for this set is a woman aged 25-40 years with COVID-19, enrolled during active disease.

The chain combines TRBV6-6 with TRBJ1-1; TRBD1 might be the D (5 bases). Deletions cut 5 bases from V and 0 bases from J, with 19 bases between. The germline CDR1 and CDR2 sequences are MNHNY and SVGAGI (reference sequence). CDR3 length equals 17 residues. CDR3 coding DNA: TGTGCCAGCAGTCGCCGGGTACCAGGGATCATGAACACTGAAGCTTTCTTT. Amino acid sequence: CASSRRVPGIMNTEAFF.

J is TRBJ1-2 and V is TRBV3-1 (or the pseudogene TRBV3-2); a possible D gene is TRBD1 (6 bases). The CDR3 has 13 amino acids. CDR1 is LGHDT, CDR2 YNNKEL, per germline (reference sequence). Trimming cost V 0 bases and J 4 bases, with 6 bases left between them. CDR3 loop: CASSQDRGYGYTF. Here the CDR3 DNA reads TGTGCCAGCAGCCAAGACAGGGGCTATGGCTACACCTTC.

The chain carries TRBV3-1 (or the pseudogene TRBV3-2) and TRBJ1-5; D perhaps matches TRBD1 (6 bases). The CDR3 length is 17 residues. Deletions cut 1 base from V and 1 base from J, with 14 bases between. Germline-derived CDR1 and CDR2 are LGHDT and YNNKEL (reference sequence). Written as DNA, the CDR3 is TGTGCCAGCAGCCAAGCGAGCGGGGGGCGCAGCAATCAGCCCCAGCATTTT. Translation: CASSQASGGRSNQPQHF.

A remark on this clone: Within the sample, other DNA sequences also encode this same CDR3. This chain connects TRBV5-1 to TRBJ2-1; 7 bases are a match to TRBD2. The length of the CDR3 is 15 residues. The trim removed 4 bases at V and 4 bases at J, leaving 8 bases unmatched. Germline CDR1 reads SGHRS; CDR2 reads YFSETQ. CDR3 loop: CASSPSGTTYNEQFF. The CDR3 nucleotides read TGCGCCAGCAGCCCGTCAGGGACTACATACAATGAGCAGTTCTTC.

The chain links TRBV28 to TRBJ2-4, with a weak D call TRBD2 (6 bases). Trimming shortened V by 7 bases and J by 0 bases, and 19 bases separated the two germline ends. Germline V lookup: CDR1 MDHEN, CDR2 SYDVKM. This CDR3 contains 17 residues. Here the CDR3 DNA reads TGTGCCAGCAAAGACGGAGGGTCCCCGATAGCCAAAAACATTCAGTACTTC. This encodes CASKDGGSPIAKNIQYF.

This clone appeared once. The chain couples TRBV9 to TRBJ1-3; 8 nucleotides align to TRBD1. This CDR3 region has 17 residues. J gave up 4 bases and V 0 bases, and 9 bases lay outside the gene matches. CDR1 and CDR2 from the germline V gene are SGDLS and YYNGEE. The CDR3 here is CASSVDAQGAPGNTIYF. CDR3 DNA sequence: TGTGCCAGCAGCGTAGACGCGCAGGGGGCACCCGGAAACACCATATATTTT. Complete variable domain (other parts from reference TRBV9 and TRBJ1-3): DSGVTQTPKHLITATGQRVTLRCSPRSGDLSVYWYQQSLDQGLQFLIQYYNGEERAKGNILERFSAQQFPDLHSELNLSSLELGDSALYFCASSVDAQGAPGNTIYFGEGSWLTVV.

This chain links TRBV11-3 with TRBJ1-6; no clear D. The length of the CDR3 is 14 residues. With 2 bases removed from V and 5 bases from J, the gap between germline ends came to 7 bases. Looked up from germline, CDR1 is SGHNT and CDR2 is YENEEA. CDR3 sequence (DNA): TGTGCCAGCAGCTTAAATACAGATAATTCACCCCTCCACTTT. This gives the protein CASSLNTDNSPLHF. Full variable domain (outside the CDR3, taken from reference TRBV11-3 and TRBJ1-6): EAGVVQSPRYKIIEKKQPVAFWCNPISGHNTLYWYLQNLGQGPELLIRYENEEAVDDSQLPKDRFSAERLKGVDSTLKIQPAELGDSAVYLCASSLNTDNSPLHFGNGTRLTVT.

This chain connects TRBV6-1 to TRBJ1-5, with D perhaps TRBD1 (6 bases). The CDR3 totals 16 residues. The V gene's germline CDR1 is MNHNS and CDR2 SASEGT. V dropped 4 bases and J dropped 3 bases, with 16 bases sitting between them. The CDR3 here is CASSARRGADNQPQHF. The CDR3 DNA follows: TGTGCCAGCAGTGCCCGACGGGGGGCAGACAATCAGCCCCAGCATTTT.

The V gene is TRBV11-3, the J gene TRBJ2-1; no firm D call. The CDR3 has 12 residues. Trimming removed 5 bases at V and 4 bases at J, with 6 bases between. Looked up from germline, CDR1 is SGHNT and CDR2 is YENEEA. The CDR3 loop reads CASSRSYNEQFF. The CDR3 DNA reads as TGTGCCAGCAGCCGTAGTTACAATGAGCAGTTCTTC.

This clone appeared a few times. The chain joins TRBV7-2 to TRBJ1-1, with D possibly TRBD1 on 5 matching bases. Between the trimmed V and J ends, which lost 5 bases and 1 base, there was a span of 20 bases. The CDR3 length is 17 residues. CDR1 and CDR2 (germline): SGHTA, FQGNSA. This CDR3 is CASSPTSGLGGNTEAFF. The DNA for the CDR3 is TGTGCCAGCAGCCCTACGTCAGGCCTGGGGGGGAACACTGAAGCTTTCTTT.

This rearrangement joins TRBV6-6 to TRBJ2-7, with 8 bases aligning to TRBD1. The CDR3 totals 16 residues. In germline, CDR1 is MNHNY, CDR2 SVGAGI (reference sequence). After removal of 6 bases from V and 6 bases from J, the junction contained 16 bases not matched to a gene. The chain's CDR3 is CASSREPDRGGTEQYF. Written as DNA, the CDR3 is TGTGCCAGCAGCCGTGAGCCCGACAGGGGCGGCACCGAGCAGTACTTC.

The rearrangement joins TRBV7-8 to TRBJ2-5; 10 positions agree with TRBD2. This CDR3 is 16 amino acids long. V lost 5 bases to trimming and J lost 5 bases; unmatched junction nucleotides: 11. Germline-derived CDR1 and CDR2 are SGHVS and FQNEAQ. The CDR3 sequence: CASSPPSGSLRETQYF. The CDR3 DNA sequence: TGTGCCAGCAGCCCCCCTAGCGGGAGTTTGAGGGAGACCCAGTACTTC.

V gene TRBV15 combines with J gene TRBJ2-7; TRBD1 aligns across 12 bases. J lost 4 bases, V lost 6 bases, and 10 bases had no gene match. The CDR3 consists of 16 residues. Germline-derived CDR1 and CDR2 are LNHNV and YYDKDF (reference sequence). DNA of the CDR3: TGTGCCACCAGGGTGAGACCGGGACAGGGGGCATACGAGCAGTACTTC. The encoded protein is CATRVRPGQGAYEQYF.

CDR3 region: CASSAGTSGRNEQFF. The CDR3 bases are TGCGCCAGCAGCGCCGGGACTAGCGGGAGGAATGAGCAGTTCTTC. The V call is TRBV5-1, the J call TRBJ2-1; 15 bases line up with TRBD2. The CDR3 runs 15 residues. Germline V gene lookup returns CDR1 SGHRS and CDR2 YFSETQ. Unmatched junction bases numbered 3, after V lost 4 bases and J lost 7 bases.

The chain links TRBV19 to TRBJ2-7; 9 bases agree with TRBD2. Germline CDR1 is LNHDA and CDR2 is SQIVND (reference sequence). V gave up 6 bases and J gave up 4 bases; unmatched junction bases: 7. CDR3 length: 14 amino acids. The CDR3 DNA follows: TGTGCCAGTAGAAGCGGGACTAGCAGGTACGAGCAGTACTTC. It specifies CASRSGTSRYEQYF. Using reference TRBV19 and TRBJ2-7 for the parts outside the CDR3, the full variable domain is DGGITQSPKYLFRKEGQNVTLSCEQNLNHDAMYWYRQDPGQGLRLIYYSQIVNDFQKGDIAEGYSVSREKKESFPLTVTSAQKNPTAFYLCASRSGTSRYEQYFGPGTRLTVT.

This sequence joins TRBV12-3 or TRBV12-4 and TRBJ1-5, with D uncertain. With 3 bases removed from V and 5 bases from J, the gap between germline ends came to 8 bases. This CDR3 comprises 13 residues. CDR3 DNA: TGTGCCAGCAGTTTGGCCGCATATCAGCCCCAGCATTTT. It yields the protein CASSLAAYQPQHF.

Here the CDR3 reads CASSIHLERETQYF. CDR3 nucleotide sequence: TGTGCCAGCAGTATACACCTAGAGCGAGAGACCCAGTACTTC. The V gene is TRBV28, the J gene TRBJ2-5; D remains unclear. The CDR3 is 14 residues long. Per the germline V gene, CDR1 is MDHEN and CDR2 is SYDVKM. V shed 5 bases and J shed 4 bases, with 14 bases lying between them. Supplemented by reference TRBV28 and TRBJ2-5, the full variable domain reads DVKVTQSSRYLVKRTGEKVFLECVQDMDHENMFWYRQDPGLGLRLIYFSYDVKMKEKGDIPEGYSVSREKKERFSLILESASTNQTSMYLCASSIHLERETQYFGPGTRLLVL.

The CDR3 DNA sequence: TGTGCCAGCAAAAGGGGAGGGACAGGGCATTTCTACACCTTC. Translation gives CASKRGGTGHFYTF. The chain has TRBV6-5 and TRBJ1-2; 9 bases align to TRBD1. V lost 7 bases to trimming and J lost 10 bases; unmatched junction nucleotides: 13. This CDR3 comprises 14 residues. Looked up from germline, CDR1 is MNHEY and CDR2 is SVGAGI.

The chain carries TRBV6-5 and TRBJ1-1; D remains ambiguous. Germline V gene lookup returns CDR1 MNHEY and CDR2 SVGAGI. This CDR3 has 12 residues. Trimming shortened V by 7 bases and J by 10 bases, and 16 bases separated the two germline ends. The CDR3 nucleotides are TGTGCCAGCACTCCCCTCGAACTCGGAGCTTTCTTT. Protein product: CASTPLELGAFF.

The V and J genes are TRBV5-1 and TRBJ2-5; TRBD1 matches at 9 bases. The CDR3 is made up of 15 amino acids. Looked up from germline, CDR1 is SGHRS and CDR2 is YFSETQ. Losses at the gene ends were 4 bases for V and 1 base for J; bases not matched to a gene: 5. CDR3 DNA sequence: TGCGCCAGCAGCGTGGGACAGGGAAGCCAAGAGACCCAGTACTTC. Protein: CASSVGQGSQETQYF.

This clone is a singleton in its sample. The chain recombines TRBV4-1 with TRBJ1-1, with 9 bases aligning to TRBD1. Trimming took 1 base from V and 3 from J; bases not matched to a gene: 9. CDR1 and CDR2 (germline): MGHRA, YSYEKL. The CDR3 sequence is 17 residues long. The CDR3 DNA sequence: TGCGCCAGCAGCCAAGGACAGGGGGGGATTGTGGACACTGAAGCTTTCTTT. Translation gives CASSQGQGGIVDTEAFF.

Turning to this clone: This same CDR3 is encoded by further DNA sequences in the sample. This chain connects TRBV19 to TRBJ2-3; D is possibly TRBD1 (6 bases). CDR3 length: 15 amino acids. V was trimmed by 3 bases and J by 0 bases, leaving 10 bases between them. Germline values: CDR1 LNHDA, CDR2 SQIVND (reference sequence). The CDR3 protein is CASSISGDSTDTQYF. The CDR3, as DNA: TGTGCCAGTAGTATCTCAGGGGACAGCACAGATACGCAGTATTTT.

This chain links TRBV4-2 with TRBJ1-1; possibly TRBD1 for D (6 bases). The CDR3 consists of 15 residues. With 4 bases removed from V and 0 bases from J, the gap between germline ends came to 12 bases. From germline, CDR1 is LGHNA and CDR2 YNFKEQ. This CDR3 reads CASSPRAGVNTEAFF. The CDR3 DNA follows: TGTGCCAGCAGCCCGAGGGCAGGGGTGAACACTGAAGCTTTCTTT.

The chain joins TRBV6-4 to TRBJ1-6, with 7 nucleotides matching TRBD1. J gave up 10 bases and V 2 bases, and 5 bases lay outside the gene matches. CDR3 length: 14 amino acids. The germline V gene has CDR1 MRHNA and CDR2 SNTAGT. Written as DNA, the CDR3 is TGTGCCAGCAGTGACGGACAGGTTGGATCACCCCTCCACTTT. Amino acid sequence: CASSDGQVGSPLHF.

J is TRBJ1-4 and V is TRBV5-1; maybe TRBD1 (6 bases). The length of the CDR3 is 15 residues. Trimming pared 4 bases from V and 8 bases from J, leaving 18 bases between. The germline gives CDR1 SGHRS, CDR2 YFSETQ. The CDR3 nucleotides read TGCGCCAGCAGCCCTTTGGTCGGGGGGGGCGAAAAACTGTTTTTT. Its protein is CASSPLVGGGEKLFF.

The chain links TRBV2 to TRBJ2-1; the D gene is possibly TRBD2 (6 bases). The CDR3 has 15 amino acids. Trimming removed 4 bases from V and 4 bases from J, with 14 bases in between. The germline V gene encodes CDR1 SNHLY and CDR2 FYNNEI. The CDR3 reads CASSGTDGSYNEQFF. The CDR3 nucleotides read TGTGCCAGCAGTGGAACTGACGGGAGTTACAATGAGCAGTTCTTC.

V is TRBV29-1 and J is TRBJ2-2; no clear D. This CDR3 spans 13 amino acids. Deletions cut 4 bases from V and 3 bases from J, with 9 bases between. The germline V gene encodes CDR1 SQVTM and CDR2 ANQGSEA. The CDR3 is CSVGAGYTGELFF. The DNA for the CDR3 is TGCAGCGTTGGTGCAGGTTACACCGGGGAGCTGTTTTTT.

The rearrangement links TRBV19 to TRBJ2-2; D not resolved. V was pared by 4 bases and J by 0 bases, with 9 bases between. The CDR3 contains 15 residues. The germline gives CDR1 LNHDA, CDR2 SQIVND (reference sequence). The CDR3 region is CASSKEFANTGELFF. In DNA, the CDR3 is TGTGCCAGTAGTAAAGAATTCGCGAACACCGGGGAGCTGTTTTTT.

This clone was observed a single time. V gene TRBV27 combines with J gene TRBJ2-1; 14 bases agree with TRBD2. The CDR3 runs to 21 residues. Unmatched junction bases numbered 24, after V lost 6 bases and J lost 8 bases. Germline lookup yields CDR1 MNHEY and CDR2 SMNVEV (reference sequence). CDR3 residues: CASRDLDPGLAGVSNFYEQFF. CDR3 nucleotide sequence: TGTGCCAGCAGAGATTTAGATCCGGGACTAGCGGGAGTGTCTAATTTTTATGAGCAGTTCTTC.

The chain uses TRBV7-9 and TRBJ1-4, with TRBD1 identical over 7 bases. Germline trimming cut 5 bases from V and 7 bases from J; bases unmatched to any gene: 13. There are 16 residues in the CDR3. From germline, CDR1 is SEHNR and CDR2 FQNEAQ (reference sequence). The CDR3 reads CASSRDGKGAGEKLFF. The CDR3 region has the DNA TGTGCCAGCAGCCGCGACGGCAAGGGGGCGGGTGAAAAACTGTTTTTT.

The chain is built from TRBV21-1 and TRBJ2-7; TRBD1 is the table's D call, not checked against the DNA. TRBV21-1 is a listed pseudogene. The CDR3 loop spans 17 amino acids. CDR3 amino acids: CASSKIGAWQGSHEQYF. CDR3 sequence (DNA): TGTGCCAGCAGCAAAATAGGAGCCTGGCAGGGGAGCCACGAGCAGTACTTC.

The chain has TRBV19 and TRBJ2-7, with D uncertain. Per germline, CDR1 LNHDA and CDR2 SQIVND (reference sequence). The CDR3 is 13 residues long. Trimming removed 5 bases from V and 0 bases from J, with 8 bases in between. The CDR3: CASSLRFSYEQYF. The CDR3 DNA reads TGTGCCAGTAGTCTCAGGTTCTCCTACGAGCAGTACTTC.